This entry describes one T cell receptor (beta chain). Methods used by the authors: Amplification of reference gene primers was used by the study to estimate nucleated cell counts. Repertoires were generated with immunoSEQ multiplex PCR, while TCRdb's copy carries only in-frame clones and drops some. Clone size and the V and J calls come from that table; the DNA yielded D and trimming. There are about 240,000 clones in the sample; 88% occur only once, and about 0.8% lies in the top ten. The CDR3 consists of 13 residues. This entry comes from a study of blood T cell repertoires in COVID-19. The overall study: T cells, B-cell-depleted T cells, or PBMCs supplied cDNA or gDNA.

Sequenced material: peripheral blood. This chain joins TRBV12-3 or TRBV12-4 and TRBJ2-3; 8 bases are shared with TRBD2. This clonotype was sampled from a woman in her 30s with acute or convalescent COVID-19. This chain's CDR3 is CGVEASGTDTQYF. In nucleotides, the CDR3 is TGTGGGGTAGAGGCTAGCGGGACAGATACGCAGTATTTT.